The rows below give T cell receptor beta chains drawn from one sample of a study of PD-1 blockade in classical Hodgkin lymphoma. Profiling relied on immunoSEQ multiplex PCR, and the TCRdb table lists in-frame clones only, not all of them. The sample comprises about 13,000 clones, 84% of which are singletons, and about 26% rests with the top ten. The sample here was peripheral blood mononuclear cells (PBMCs), taken at baseline. The receptors derive from a human donor with classical Hodgkin lymphoma. Both conserved end residues are part of each CDR3. D genes are given only for firm matches. Clone size is not always given. Where it is, it says once, few, many or a class for expanded clones.

j_call	clone_size	v_call	d_call	cdr3_aa	cdr3_nt
TRBJ2-7	once	TRBV28	TRBD2	CASSLAGLAGSYEQYF	TGTGCCAGCAGTTTGGCGGGACTAGCGGGCTCCTACGAGCAGTACTTC
TRBJ2-2	NA	TRBV28	NA	CASSFFRTGDRGTGELFF	TGTGCCAGCAGTTTTTTCCGCACAGGAGACCGAGGCACCGGGGAGCTGTTTTTT
TRBJ1-5	NA	TRBV6-6	NA	CASSYVRAPDQPQHF	TGTGCCAGCAGTTACGTCAGGGCCCCGGATCAGCCCCAGCATTTT
TRBJ1-5	NA	TRBV11-2	TRBD1	CASSPYDRGSNQPQHF	TGTGCCAGCAGCCCGTACGACAGGGGTAGCAATCAGCCCCAGCATTTT
TRBJ1-5	NA	TRBV4-1	TRBD1	CASSQGRGGKNSNQPQHF	TGCGCCAGCAGCCAAGGGAGAGGGGGCAAAAATAGCAATCAGCCCCAGCATTTT
TRBJ2-4	NA	TRBV4-3	NA	CASSQANIQYF	TGCGCCAGCAGCCAAGCCAACATTCAGTACTTC
TRBJ1-4	few	TRBV10-1	NA	CASPVGGGTNEKLFF	TGCGCCAGCCCAGTGGGAGGAGGAACTAATGAAAAACTGTTTTTT
TRBJ1-2	NA	TRBV27	NA	CASSRRGAASNYGYTF	TGTGCCAGCAGCCGCCGGGGGGCAGCAAGTAACTATGGCTACACCTTC
TRBJ1-1	NA	TRBV19	NA	CASSILGNTEAFF	TGTGCCAGTAGTATTCTTGGGAACACTGAAGCTTTCTTT
TRBJ2-3	NA	TRBV11-2	NA	CASSLGPWASTDTQYF	TGTGCCAGCAGCTTAGGGCCTTGGGCTAGCACAGATACGCAGTATTTT
TRBJ2-7	NA	TRBV7-3	NA	CASSRGRVYEQYF	TGTGCCAGCAGTCGTGGCAGGGTCTACGAGCAGTACTTC
TRBJ2-5	NA	TRBV4-1	TRBD2	CASSQGTSGMQETQYF	TGCGCCAGCAGCCAAGGGACTAGCGGGATGCAAGAGACCCAGTACTTC
TRBJ1-1	few	TRBV30	NA	CAWREEWTEAFF	TGTGCCTGGAGGGAAGAATGGACTGAAGCTTTCTTT
TRBJ2-1	NA	TRBV29-1	NA	CSVEDRGEQFF	TGCAGCGTTGAAGATCGGGGGGAGCAGTTCTTC
TRBJ1-1	NA	TRBV6-5	NA	CASSTSPRQTTEAFF	TGTGCCAGCAGTACATCACCTAGACAGACTACTGAAGCTTTCTTT
TRBJ2-5	NA	TRBV15	NA	CATSRELAHWGETQYF	TGTGCCACCAGCAGAGAATTGGCGCACTGGGGCGAGACCCAGTACTTC
TRBJ2-7	NA	TRBV6-1	TRBD1	CASTGTGLSEQYF	TGTGCCAGCACCGGGACAGGGTTGTCCGAGCAGTACTTC
TRBJ1-3	NA	TRBV4-2	NA	CASSQDTGSGNTIYF	TGTGCCAGCAGCCAAGATACGGGTTCTGGAAACACCATATATTTT
TRBJ1-2	NA	TRBV2	TRBD1	CASSAGQGAYGYTF	TGTGCCAGCAGTGCCGGACAGGGGGCCTATGGCTACACCTTC
TRBJ2-7	NA	TRBV27	NA	CASSNRDSTTYEQYF	TGTGCCAGCAGTAACCGGGACTCGACCACCTACGAGCAGTACTTC
TRBJ2-5	NA	TRBV19	NA	CASSTGQRAGETQYF	TGTGCCAGTAGTACGGGACAGAGGGCGGGGGAGACCCAGTACTTC
TRBJ2-7	once	TRBV7-9	TRBD1	CASSDRVSYEQYF	TGTGCCAGCAGTGACAGGGTTTCCTACGAGCAGTACTTC
TRBJ1-5	NA	TRBV5-6	TRBD1	CASSSIQGASNQPQHF	TGTGCCAGCAGCTCCATTCAGGGGGCAAGCAATCAGCCCCAGCATTTT
TRBJ2-5	NA	TRBV19	TRBD2	CASSIGLAGGPRETQYF	TGTGCCAGTAGTATAGGACTAGCGGGAGGGCCTCGGGAGACCCAGTACTTC
TRBJ1-1	NA	TRBV7-9	TRBD1	CASSGNRGSNTEAFF	TGTGCCAGCAGCGGGAACAGGGGCTCGAACACTGAAGCTTTCTTT
TRBJ1-2	NA	TRBV5-4	NA	CASSLGAVNYGYTF	TGTGCCAGCAGCTTGGGCGCAGTTAACTATGGCTACACCTTC
TRBJ1-3	NA	TRBV6-6	NA	CATTGTAGNTIYF	TGTGCCACCACGGGGACCGCGGGAAACACCATATATTTT
TRBJ2-1	NA	TRBV7-2	NA	CASSLAGTEQFF	TGTGCCAGCAGCTTAGCCGGGACTGAGCAGTTCTTC
TRBJ1-2	NA	TRBV4-3	NA	CASSRKDTFGYTF	TGCGCCAGCAGCAGAAAGGATACATTTGGCTACACCTTC
TRBJ1-5	NA	TRBV27	TRBD1	CASRVQGARNQPQHF	TGTGCCAGCAGAGTGCAGGGGGCGCGGAATCAGCCCCAGCATTTT
TRBJ1-6	NA	TRBV9	NA	CASSLEGLGPNSPLHF	TGTGCCAGCAGCCTAGAAGGGTTGGGCCCGAATTCACCCCTCCACTTT
TRBJ2-2	NA	TRBV10-3	NA	CAISVQGSNTGELFF	TGTGCCATCAGTGTACAGGGCTCGAACACCGGGGAGCTGTTTTTT
TRBJ2-7	NA	TRBV7-2	NA	CASSLAGRTYEQYF	TGTGCCAGCAGCTTAGCGGGGAGAACCTACGAGCAGTACTTC
TRBJ1-1	NA	TRBV7-2	TRBD1	CASSFQGGGTEAFF	TGTGCCAGCAGCTTCCAGGGGGGGGGCACTGAAGCTTTCTTT
TRBJ1-1	NA	TRBV29-1	NA	CSVSVGGSNTEAFF	TGCAGCGTTTCGGTGGGAGGCTCGAACACTGAAGCTTTCTTT
TRBJ1-1	NA	TRBV6-1	NA	CASSEQANTEAFF	TGTGCCAGCAGTGAACAGGCGAACACTGAAGCTTTCTTT
TRBJ2-2	NA	TRBV7-9	NA	CASSAGPNTGELFF	TGTGCCAGCAGCGCCGGCCCGAACACCGGGGAGCTGTTTTTT
TRBJ2-2	NA	TRBV11-3	NA	CASSPRRWTGELFF	TGTGCCAGCAGCCCCAGGAGATGGACCGGGGAGCTGTTTTTT
TRBJ2-5	few	TRBV4-1	TRBD2	CASSQDPSGSGETQYF	TGCGCCAGCAGCCAAGATCCGAGCGGGAGCGGGGAGACCCAGTACTTC